A single sample gave rise to the 4 T cell receptor beta chains below, sequenced in a study of cytomegalovirus exposure and HLA in healthy donors. With 60 Vbeta and 13 Jbeta primers, the PCR was carried out. Sequenced by immunoSEQ multiplex PCR; TCRdb stores in-frame clones only, minus some. The repertoire consists of around 130,000 clones, with around 84% occurring once and the leading ten covering around 3%. The material sequenced was PBMCs. The source is a young woman in good health and CMV-seropositive.

DNA for the CDR3: TGTGCCACACGGGACAACTCCTACGAGCAGTACTTC. Translation gives CATRDNSYEQYF. The rearrangement uses TRBV7-9 and TRBJ2-7, with D perhaps matching TRBD1 (6 bases). This CDR3 contains 12 residues. Trimming shortened V by 10 bases and J by 0 bases, and 10 bases separated the two germline ends. CDR1 is SEHNR, CDR2 FQNEAQ, per germline (reference sequence).

V usage is TRBV9 and J usage is TRBJ2-7, with D possibly being TRBD2 (8 bases). Germline assignment: CDR1 SGDLS and CDR2 YYNGEE. The CDR3 totals 15 residues. V was cut by 3 bases and J by 3 bases, with 16 bases left in between. The CDR3 here is CASSAGRGLVYEQYF. The CDR3, as DNA: TGTGCCAGCAGCGCCGGGAGGGGGCTAGTCTACGAGCAGTACTTC.

The rearrangement links TRBV5-1 to TRBJ2-7; 9 nucleotides align to TRBD1. The germline V gene encodes CDR1 SGHRS and CDR2 YFSETQ. After removal of 4 bases from V and 6 bases from J, the junction contained 8 bases not matched to a gene. The CDR3 loop spans 14 amino acids. Written as DNA, the CDR3 is TGCGCCAGCAGCCGTGGACAGGGGACCCGCGAGCAGTACTTC. It translates to CASSRGQGTREQYF.

This clone came up a few times. This chain uses TRBV6-6 with TRBJ2-3; 7 bases are a match to TRBD2. Germline V gene sequence: CDR1 MNHNY, CDR2 SVGAGI (reference sequence). J lost 2 bases, V lost 8 bases, and 10 bases had no gene match. The CDR3 is made up of 15 amino acids. CDR3 DNA: TGTGCCAGCTCCGTGGCTAGCGGATACACAGATACGCAGTATTTT. Translating gives CASSVASGYTDTQYF.